This passage covers 24 T cell receptor beta chains from one sample sequenced in a study of tumor-infiltrating lymphocytes in primary liver carcinoma. Starting material for RNA and DNA co-extraction consisted of roughly 19-31 mg of unsorted bulk tissue. Starting material of about 0.45 ug total RNA yielded TCR beta cDNA via a constant-region primer. Three-round nested multiplex PCR performed with slightly modified ARM-PCR produced the TCR beta libraries. The first two PCR rounds, around 11 cycles each, used TRBV1-TRBV30 forward primers and a C-beta reverse primer. Each CDR3 protein is one row after TCRdb ran MiXCR on the multiplex PCR reads. The sample lists over 100,000 distinct CDR3 sequences, about two thirds occurring once. Sequences were obtained from tumor-adjacent normal liver tissue. These receptors all come from a woman aged 55-70 years with primary liver carcinoma and hepatitis B virus infection.

This clonotype was observed once. The CDR3 does not close with the conserved phenylalanine or tryptophan, likely indicating a read error. The V call is TRBV4-2, the J call TRBJ1-1; D gene uncertain. Deletions cut 3 bases from V and 1 base from J, with 0 bases between. CDR3 length: 11 residues. The germline V gene encodes CDR1 LGHNA and CDR2 YNFKEQ. DNA of the CDR3: TGTGCCAGCAGCCAGAACACTGAAGCTTTCCAT. Translating gives CASSQNTEAFH.

Concerning this clonotype: Its ends do not fully match the called genes, so a read error is possible. The chain links TRBV29-1 to TRBJ2-1, with D possibly TRBD2 on 6 matching bases. This CDR3 has 17 residues. Germline V gene sequence: CDR1 SQVTM, CDR2 ANQGSEA. The CDR3 protein is CSVEGVGGESSYNGQIF. The CDR3 DNA is TGCAGCGTTGAAGGGGTCGGCGGGGAGAGCTCCTACAATGGGCAGATCTTT.

On this clonotype itself: One end of the junction varies from germline; a read error may be responsible. The V gene is TRBV6-2 or TRBV6-3, the J gene TRBJ2-5, with D uncertain. The CDR3 has 14 residues. Per germline, CDR1 MNHEY and CDR2 SVGEGT. The CDR3 DNA reads TGTGTCAGCAGCTACGCCGCCCCCCGAGAGACCCAGTACTTC. Translation: CVSSYAAPRETQYF.

Notes on this clonotype: It is likely a read error, because the conserved phenylalanine at the end of the CDR3 is missing. Because the CDR3's place on the DNA is in doubt, the DNA is left out and the CDR3 is given as listed by TCRdb. This chain's CDR3 is CASSSKGGSIGEQFL. The chain joins TRBV11-2 to TRBJ2-1; the table calls TRBD2, which could not be checked here. The V gene's germline CDR1 is SGHAT and CDR2 FQNNGV. The CDR3 comprises 15 residues, both ends counted.

As concerns this clonotype: Here the CDR3 omits its conserved ending phenylalanine or tryptophan, so a read error is the likely source. Because the CDR3's place on the DNA is in doubt, the DNA is left out and the CDR3 is given as listed by TCRdb. This chain links TRBV4-1 with TRBJ2-1; the table's D call TRBD2 went unverified against the DNA. Germline-derived CDR1 and CDR2 are MGHRA and YSYEKL. Counting both end residues, the CDR3 totals 13 amino acids. Here the CDR3 reads CASSRDYYNEQLS.

As regards this clonotype: A much more abundant neighbour one base away suggests this may be a read error. The chain joins TRBV4-1 to TRBJ2-3, with unresolved D. V was shortened by 1 base and J by 4 bases, with 12 bases between the two germline ends. CDR1 and CDR2 (germline): MGHRA, YSYEKL. CDR3 length equals 15 residues. The DNA for the CDR3 is TGCGCCAGCAGCCAAGGCTACGCTTACGCAGATACGCAGTATTTT. Its protein product is CASSQGYAYADTQYF.

About this clonotype: At one of its ends the junction is not consistent with the germline gene, which may arise from a read error. The CDR3: CANNLDGPEGVF. The DNA for the CDR3 is TGCGCCAACAACTTGGACGGGCCCGAAGGGGTCTTC. The gene calls are TRBV5-1 and TRBJ2-1; the D gene is possibly TRBD1 (5 bases). This CDR3 spans 12 amino acids. Germline V CDR1 and CDR2: SGHRS, YFSETQ.

Concerning this clonotype: The junction departs from germline at one end; a sequencing error may be responsible. The chain has TRBV29-1 and TRBJ2-7; D remains unclear. The length of the CDR3 is 13 residues. Germline V gene data show CDR1 as SQVTM and CDR2 as ANQGSEA. For the CDR3, the DNA is TGCAGCGTTGCCCGGAGACATTCCTACAAGCAGTATTTC. Translating gives CSVARRHSYKQYF.

About this clonotype: A read error is possible here, since a much larger clone lies one base away. The V and J genes are TRBV7-8 and TRBJ2-2; 8 bases map to TRBD2. CDR3 length: 17 amino acids. Germline loops: CDR1 SGHVS, CDR2 FQNEAQ. The CDR3 nucleotides read TGTGCCAGCAGCTTGTACCTTAGCGGGATGGGCACCGGGGTGCTGTTTTTT. This translates into CASSLYLSGMGTGVLFF.

Many counts were recorded for this clonotype. The chain has TRBV9 and TRBJ1-2, with 8 bases lining up with TRBD1. The CDR3 is made up of 15 amino acids. CDR1 SGDLS and CDR2 YYNGEE come from the germline V gene. V gave up 3 bases and J gave up 4 bases; unmatched junction bases: 8. The CDR3 bases are TGTGCCAGCAGCGCGGACAGGGTCTCCGCCTATGGCTACACCTTC. Protein product: CASSADRVSAYGYTF. The entire variable domain, with the rest obtained from reference TRBV9 and TRBJ1-2, is as follows: DSGVTQTPKHLITATGQRVTLRCSPRSGDLSVYWYQQSLDQGLQFLIQYYNGEERAKGNILERFSAQQFPDLHSELNLSSLELGDSALYFCASSADRVSAYGYTFGSGTRLTVV.

As for this clonotype: Sequence at one end of the junction differs from germline and may be a read error. The chain combines TRBV7-8 with TRBJ1-6; no definite D call. The CDR3 extends over 16 amino acids. Germline-derived CDR1 and CDR2 are SGHVS and FQNEAQ. CDR3 amino acids: CTSSLVAGTFNSPLHF. The CDR3 DNA reads as TGTACCAGCAGCTTAGTGGCAGGAACCTTTAATTCACCCCTCCACTTT.

This clonotype was seen only a few times. A much larger clone lies one base from this, so it may be a read error. The chain uses TRBV7-8 and TRBJ1-2, with D hard to call. The CDR3 is 14 residues long. Germline V gives CDR1 SGHVS, CDR2 FQNEAQ. The DNA of the CDR3 is TGTGCCAGCAGCGCCTCACGGGTAAACTATGGCTACATCTTC. Its translation is CASSASRVNYGYIF.

In regard to this clonotype: A read error is possible here, since a much larger clone lies one base away. The J gene is TRBJ2-1, the V gene TRBV29-1; a possible D gene is TRBD1 (5 bases). CDR3 length equals 13 residues. Germline V gene lookup returns CDR1 SQVTM and CDR2 ANQGSEA. The CDR3 is CSVDPRRDRERSF. CDR3 in DNA: TGCAGCGTTGACCCCCGCCGCGACAGAGAGAGGTCCTTC.

This clonotype has more than one count but fewer than ten. V is TRBV11-1 and J is TRBJ1-1; D gene uncertain. Trimming removed 2 bases at V and 6 bases at J, with 13 bases between. The CDR3 runs 14 residues. Germline values: CDR1 SGHAT, CDR2 FQDESV (reference sequence). The CDR3 nucleotides are TGTGCCAGCAGCTTAAGTCGGGTGATAGCTGAAGCTTTCTTT. It is translated as CASSLSRVIAEAFF.

This clonotype appeared many times. The chain joins TRBV29-1 to TRBJ1-6; D not resolved. This CDR3 contains 12 residues. CDR1 and CDR2 (germline): SQVTM, ANQGSEA. Trimming left V 4 bases short and J 8 bases short, with 9 bases between. The CDR3 loop is CSVGEGDSPLHF. The CDR3 DNA follows: TGCAGCGTTGGTGAGGGAGATTCACCCCTCCACTTT.

This clonotype has a handful of counts. The chain joins TRBV7-9 to TRBJ1-1; possible D gene TRBD1, 5 bases. The CDR3 spans 14 residues. The germline V gene has CDR1 SEHNR and CDR2 FQNEAQ (reference sequence). With 3 bases removed from V and 4 bases from J, the gap between germline ends came to 12 bases. The CDR3 bases are TGTGCCAGCAGCTTGGTGGGGGGTGGCACTGAAGCTTTCTTT. It translates to CASSLVGGGTEAFF.

For the CDR3, the DNA is TGCGCCAGCAGCCAAGATCGTATTATGGGATGGAATGAAAAACTGTTTTTT. This sequence encodes CASSQDRIMGWNEKLFF. The chain is built from TRBV4-3 and TRBJ1-4; D unclear. Germline values: CDR1 LGHNA, CDR2 YSLEER. The CDR3 covers 17 residues. Between the trimmed V and J ends, which lost 0 bases and 5 bases, there was a span of 16 bases.

The rearrangement joins TRBV12-3 or TRBV12-4 to TRBJ2-7, with D maybe TRBD2 (6 bases). Trimming took 6 bases from V and 2 from J, leaving 23 bases between them. The CDR3 contains 17 residues. The CDR3 DNA is TGTGCCAGCAGCCCATGGAAGGCAGGAGGGCGTCCCTACGAGCAGTACTTC. This encodes CASSPWKAGGRPYEQYF.

Notes on this clonotype: Compared with germline, one end of the junction differs, possibly owing to a read error. The chain joins TRBV7-9 to TRBJ2-7; a weak D match, TRBD1 (6 bases). This CDR3 is built from 17 residues. Germline assignment: CDR1 SEHNR and CDR2 FQNEAQ (reference sequence). CDR3 loop: CASNSIDGTSSSYEQYF. In DNA, the CDR3 is TGTGCCAGCAACTCAATCGACGGGACATCGAGCTCCTACGAGCAATACTTC.

About this clonotype itself: At one of its ends the junction is not consistent with the germline gene, which may arise from a read error. The chain is built from TRBV29-1 and TRBJ1-5, with a possible D match to TRBD1 (5 bases). Germline V gene data show CDR1 as SQVTM and CDR2 as ANQGSEA. The CDR3 loop spans 14 amino acids. The CDR3 sequence: CSVAIEGTTGPPHF. CDR3 DNA sequence: TGCAGCGTTGCAATTGAGGGGACCACGGGGCCCCCGCATTTT. The complete variable domain, with remaining parts taken from reference TRBV29-1 and TRBJ1-5, reads SAVISQKPSRDICQRGTSLTIQCQVDSQVTMMFWYRQQPGQSLTLIATANQGSEATYESGFVIDKFPISRPNLTFSTLTVSNMSPEDSSIYLCSVAIEGTTGPPHFGDGTRLSIL.

At least ten counts were recorded for this clonotype. The rearrangement links TRBV30 to TRBJ2-7; perhaps TRBD2 as D (6 bases). From germline, CDR1 is GTSNPN and CDR2 SVGIG (reference sequence). The germline V and J ends were trimmed by 5 bases and 6 bases, with 11 bases remaining between them. There are 11 residues in the CDR3. Here the CDR3 reads CAWGVGGEQYF. The CDR3 DNA sequence: TGTGCCTGGGGAGTCGGGGGCGAGCAGTACTTC.

Of note for this clonotype: An end of the junction does not agree with germline; a read error may underlie this. V is TRBV12-3 or TRBV12-4 and J is TRBJ2-4, with TRBD1 matching over 7 bases. This CDR3 has 19 amino acids. This chain's CDR3 is CASSLGGYRGTMVKNNQYF. The CDR3 nucleotides read TGTGCCAGCAGTCTTGGGGGATACAGGGGAACCATGGTCAAAAACAATCAGTACTTC.

This clonotype was observed many times. The chain couples TRBV29-1 to TRBJ1-1, with a weak D call TRBD1 (5 bases). Germline V CDR1 and CDR2: SQVTM, ANQGSEA. The germline V and J ends were trimmed by 3 bases and 2 bases, with 10 bases remaining between them. The CDR3 is 13 amino acids. The chain's CDR3 is CSVENGANTEAFF. In nucleotides, the CDR3 is TGCAGCGTTGAGAATGGGGCAAACACTGAAGCTTTCTTT.

A word on this clonotype: No conserved phenylalanine or tryptophan ends this CDR3, so it is likely a read error. V gene TRBV10-3 combines with J gene TRBJ2-1, with TRBD2 matching over 8 bases. The CDR3 is made up of 17 amino acids. CDR1 is ENHRY and CDR2 is SYGVKD in the germline V gene. CDR3 sequence: CTISESERENSYNEQFS. Written as DNA, the CDR3 is TGTACCATCAGTGAGTCTGAGCGGGAGAACTCCTACAATGAGCAGTTCTCC.